The 32 T cell receptor beta chains reported below all come from one sample, sequenced in a study of blood T cell repertoires in COVID-19. Profiling relied on immunoSEQ multiplex PCR, and the TCRdb table lists in-frame clones only, not all of them. The data show around 190,000 clones, 89% seen once. The sequenced sample was peripheral blood. The source is a man younger than 35 who had recovered from COVID-19.

The chain recombines TRBV28 with TRBJ2-7; no reliable D call. The germline V gene has CDR1 MDHEN and CDR2 SYDVKM. Trimming stripped 1 base from V and 3 bases from J, with 16 bases between. CDR3 length: 16 residues. CDR3 protein: CASSLYESNSYYEQYF. In nucleotides, the CDR3 is TGTGCCAGCAGTTTATACGAGTCCAATTCTTACTACGAGCAGTACTTC.

The chain employs TRBV4-3 and TRBJ2-5; 7 bases are a match to TRBD1. V was pared by 4 bases and J by 5 bases, with 7 bases of the junction left unmatched. This CDR3 comprises 14 residues. Per germline, CDR1 LGHNA and CDR2 YSLEER. CDR3 DNA sequence: TGCGCCAGCAGCCTAGAGACAGGGTCGGAGACCCAGTACTTC. Residues: CASSLETGSETQYF.

The rearrangement uses TRBV7-2 and TRBJ2-7; possibly TRBD2 for D (5 bases). Germline loops: CDR1 SGHTA, CDR2 FQGNSA. The CDR3 is 16 amino acids. V lost 1 base and J lost 3, with 16 bases in between. The CDR3 loop is CASSLDHVASRYEQYF. The CDR3 DNA reads as TGTGCCAGCAGCTTAGATCACGTGGCTAGCCGCTACGAGCAGTACTTC.

The chain is built from TRBV4-1 and TRBJ1-2; D is uncertain. This CDR3 spans 12 amino acids. From germline, CDR1 is MGHRA and CDR2 YSYEKL. The germline V and J ends were trimmed by 3 bases and 4 bases, with 6 bases remaining between them. As DNA, the CDR3 is TGCGCCAGCAGCCACTCGTCCTATGGCTACACCTTC. Translated, it gives CASSHSSYGYTF.

V usage is TRBV10-2 and J usage is TRBJ1-2, with 7 bases lining up with TRBD1. This CDR3 contains 11 residues. Trimming cost V 10 bases and J 6 bases; bases outside gene matches: 5. Germline CDR1 reads WSHSY; CDR2 reads SAAADI. Here the CDR3 DNA reads TGCGCCATCCAAACAGGGGATGGCTACACCTTC. Protein: CAIQTGDGYTF.

The chain is built from TRBV18 and TRBJ2-7; D perhaps matches TRBD2 (5 bases). With 0 bases removed from V and 5 bases from J, the gap between germline ends came to 8 bases. The germline V gene encodes CDR1 KGHSH and CDR2 LQKENI. This CDR3 contains 13 residues. The CDR3 nucleotides are TGTGCCAGCTCACCACCGTTGAGGGACGAGCAGTACTTC. This codes for CASSPPLRDEQYF.

This chain links TRBV7-9 with TRBJ2-4; 10 nucleotides align to TRBD1. This CDR3 contains 15 residues. Germline V gives CDR1 SEHNR, CDR2 FQNEAQ (reference sequence). J was trimmed by 5 bases and V by 5 bases; bases with no gene match: 6. The CDR3 here is CASSTDGQGENIQYF. The CDR3 DNA reads TGTGCCAGCAGCACAGACGGACAGGGGGAAAACATTCAGTACTTC.

The chain combines TRBV4-3 with TRBJ2-7; a possible D gene is TRBD1 (8 bases). CDR3 length: 15 amino acids. CDR1 is LGHNA, CDR2 YSLEER, per germline. V lost 8 bases to trimming and J lost 1 base, with 18 bases between them. The CDR3 reads CASRQGTGLSYEQYF. The CDR3 region has the DNA TGCGCCAGCCGACAGGGGACGGGACTATCCTACGAGCAGTACTTC.

V and J are TRBV7-9 and TRBJ1-4, with TRBD1 as a possible D gene (5 bases). The V gene's germline CDR1 is SEHNR and CDR2 FQNEAQ (reference sequence). The CDR3 consists of 14 residues. Between the trimmed V and J ends, which lost 5 bases and 8 bases, there was a span of 15 bases. The DNA of the CDR3 is TGTGCCAGCAGCCCCCGGGACTCAAGAGAAAAACTGTTTTTT. As protein: CASSPRDSREKLFF.

J is TRBJ2-1 and V is TRBV11-2; TRBD2 agrees at 16 bases. V was pared by 0 bases and J by 0 bases, with 2 bases of the junction left unmatched. The CDR3 is made up of 19 amino acids. Germline V lookup: CDR1 SGHAT, CDR2 FQNNGV. The CDR3 loop reads CASSLEGTSGRASYNEQFF. CDR3 sequence (DNA): TGTGCCAGCAGCTTAGAAGGGACTAGCGGGAGGGCCTCCTACAATGAGCAGTTCTTC.

CDR3 in DNA: TGCGCCAGCAGTGACCCGGGGGGAGTCTCGTATAACGGTGGCTACACCTTC. Amino acid sequence: CASSDPGGVSYNGGYTF. This chain links TRBV10-2 with TRBJ1-2, with D maybe TRBD1 (5 bases). Germline loops: CDR1 WSHSY, CDR2 SAAADI. This CDR3 contains 17 residues. V was clipped by 3 bases and J by 7 bases, with 24 bases between them.

The V and J genes are TRBV19 and TRBJ2-3; D possibly corresponds to TRBD1 (5 bases). Trimming removed 0 bases at V and 1 base at J, with 11 bases between. This CDR3 contains 16 residues. Germline CDR1 is LNHDA and CDR2 is SQIVND (reference sequence). This CDR3 reads CASSIERGVGTDTQYF. In DNA form, the CDR3 reads TGTGCCAGTAGTATAGAAAGGGGCGTGGGCACAGATACGCAGTATTTT.

This clone was found once. This sequence joins TRBV20-1 and TRBJ1-1, with unresolved D. This CDR3 is 11 amino acids long. The germline CDR1 and CDR2 sequences are DFQATT and SNEGSKA (reference sequence). The V gene lost 6 bases and the J gene lost 5 bases, with 10 bases spanning the gap. The CDR3 is CSAPFGTEAFF. CDR3 nucleotides: TGCAGTGCCCCTTTCGGGACTGAAGCTTTCTTT.

The rearrangement uses TRBV7-2 and TRBJ1-3; 8 bases match TRBD1. From germline, CDR1 is SGHTA and CDR2 FQGNSA. Trimming cost V 5 bases and J 2 bases; bases outside gene matches: 5. The CDR3 has 15 residues. Here the CDR3 reads CASSTSQGAGNTIYF. CDR3 sequence (DNA): TGTGCCAGCAGCACCTCACAGGGGGCTGGAAACACCATATATTTT.

The V and J genes are TRBV4-1 and TRBJ1-2; D unclear. Germline CDR1 reads MGHRA; CDR2 reads YSYEKL. V lost 3 bases and J 4 bases, leaving 9 bases between the germline ends. The length of the CDR3 is 13 residues. The CDR3 nucleotides are TGCGCCAGCAGCCAGACATCAGGCTATGGCTACACCTTC. Translating it yields CASSQTSGYGYTF.

V and J are TRBV5-6 and TRBJ2-7, with a tentative D call TRBD2 (6 bases). From germline, CDR1 is SGHDT and CDR2 YYEEEE. The CDR3 extends over 13 amino acids. Trimming stripped 2 bases from V and 5 bases from J, with 11 bases between. The CDR3 bases are TGTGCCAGCAGCTTAGGCAGGAGGGACGAGCAGTACTTC. As protein: CASSLGRRDEQYF.

CDR3 residues: CASSDGGTYEQYF. Written as DNA, the CDR3 is TGCGCCAGCAGTGATGGAGGGACCTACGAGCAGTACTTC. This rearrangement joins TRBV10-2 to TRBJ2-7; D may be TRBD2 (6 bases). The V gene's germline CDR1 is WSHSY and CDR2 SAAADI. Trimming cost V 3 bases and J 2 bases, with 8 bases left between them. The CDR3 is made up of 13 amino acids.

CDR3 in amino acids: CATRGSGIRGDTQYF. CDR3 nucleotide sequence: TGTGCCACTAGGGGTAGCGGGATCCGAGGAGATACGCAGTATTTT. The V call is TRBV19, the J call TRBJ2-3; 8 nucleotides line up with TRBD2. The CDR3 runs to 15 residues. CDR1 and CDR2 (germline): LNHDA, SQIVND (reference sequence). J was trimmed by 5 bases and V by 10 bases; bases with no gene match: 14.

The chain carries TRBV10-3 and TRBJ1-1; 8 bases are shared with TRBD1. In germline, CDR1 is ENHRY, CDR2 SYGVKD. V dropped 7 bases and J dropped 6; count of bases not matched to a gene: 16. The CDR3 contains 16 residues. CDR3 bases: TGTGCCATCACTGCAGGGGGCGCGGGGCTCTACTCTGAAGCTTTCTTT. Its translation: CAITAGGAGLYSEAFF.

The chain couples TRBV4-3 to TRBJ1-2, with TRBD1 matching over 7 bases. Germline assignment: CDR1 LGHNA and CDR2 YSLEER. The CDR3 has 15 residues. The V segment lost 0 bases and the J segment 8 bases; nucleotides outside the gene matches: 9. CDR3 region: CASSQDPGGPRGYTF. CDR3 nucleotides: TGCGCCAGCAGCCAAGATCCAGGGGGGCCTCGGGGCTACACCTTC.

The genes are TRBV28 and TRBJ2-1; 11 bases match TRBD2. The trim removed 5 bases at V and 9 bases at J, leaving 12 bases unmatched. The CDR3 length is 16 residues. Germline values: CDR1 MDHEN, CDR2 SYDVKM. The CDR3 region has the DNA TGTGCCAGCAGTCGGGGGGGACTAGCGGAGAACAGTGAGCAGTTCTTC. Translating gives CASSRGGLAENSEQFF. Full variable domain (remainder filled in from reference TRBV28 and TRBJ2-1): DVKVTQSSRYLVKRTGEKVFLECVQDMDHENMFWYRQDPGLGLRLIYFSYDVKMKEKGDIPEGYSVSREKKERFSLILESASTNQTSMYLCASSRGGLAENSEQFFGPGTRLTVL.

V usage is TRBV6-2 or TRBV6-3 and J usage is TRBJ2-7; 14 bases line up with TRBD2. The germline gives CDR1 MNHEY, CDR2 SVGEGT. This CDR3 is 18 amino acids long. V shed 6 bases and J 0 bases; nucleotides not matched to a gene: 10. For the CDR3, the DNA is TGTGCCAGCAGCCCAGCGAAGGGACTAGCGGGAGTCTCCTACGAGCAGTACTTC. As protein: CASSPAKGLAGVSYEQYF.

This chain joins TRBV14 and TRBJ2-5; a weak D match, TRBD2 (5 bases). The CDR3 spans 16 residues. V lost 0 bases, J lost 6 bases, and 17 bases lay in between. CDR1 and CDR2 (germline): SGHDN, FVKESK. CDR3: CASSQDSSPRGKTQYF. The DNA of the CDR3 is TGTGCCAGCAGCCAAGATAGTAGTCCCCGGGGAAAGACCCAGTACTTC.

This clone was recorded once. The chain has TRBV4-3 and TRBJ1-2; 7 nucleotides align to TRBD1. J lost 6 bases, V lost 1 base, and 17 bases had no gene match. CDR1 and CDR2 (germline): LGHNA, YSLEER. This CDR3 has 18 residues. This CDR3 reads CASSQVGGGGRGYDGYTF. In DNA, the CDR3 is TGCGCCAGCAGCCAAGTCGGCGGTGGCGGCAGGGGGTACGATGGCTACACCTTC.

The chain joins TRBV19 to TRBJ1-1, with 7 bases lining up with TRBD1. Per the germline V gene, CDR1 is LNHDA and CDR2 is SQIVND (reference sequence). V lost 5 bases to trimming and J lost 4 bases; unmatched junction nucleotides: 7. The CDR3 loop spans 14 amino acids. For the CDR3, the DNA is TGTGCCAGTAGTCCCCGACAGGGATTCACTGAAGCTTTCTTT. As protein: CASSPRQGFTEAFF.

V and J are TRBV18 and TRBJ2-2, with D hard to call. Trimming took 3 bases from V and 0 from J, leaving 8 bases between them. This CDR3 contains 15 residues. Germline loops: CDR1 KGHSH, CDR2 LQKENI. CDR3 in DNA: TGTGCCAGCTCACCCATTCAGACGAACACCGGGGAGCTGTTTTTT. This gives the protein CASSPIQTNTGELFF.

The chain uses TRBV7-2 and TRBJ2-3; the match to TRBD2 covers 9 bases. The CDR3 is 16 residues long. CDR1 is SGHTA and CDR2 is FQGNSA in the germline V gene. Trimming at V came to 5 bases and at J to 0 bases, leaving 6 bases not matched to a gene. The CDR3 here is CASSDMGLASTDTQYF. The CDR3 nucleotides read TGTGCCAGCAGCGACATGGGACTAGCCAGCACAGATACGCAGTATTTT.

The chain couples TRBV5-5 to TRBJ2-2; 9 bases align to TRBD1. The germline gives CDR1 SGHKS, CDR2 YYEKEE (reference sequence). V dropped 6 bases and J dropped 5; count of bases not matched to a gene: 8. The CDR3 spans 15 residues. CDR3 region: CASKDRQGETGELFF. CDR3 sequence (DNA): TGTGCCAGCAAGGACCGACAGGGGGAGACCGGGGAGCTGTTTTTT.

The chain combines TRBV20-1 with TRBJ2-7; possibly TRBD1 for D (6 bases). This CDR3 contains 18 residues. The germline V and J ends were trimmed by 3 bases and 2 bases, with 26 bases remaining between them. Germline V gene lookup returns CDR1 DFQATT and CDR2 SNEGSKA (reference sequence). CDR3 region: CSASLLVSKTGTPYEQYF. The CDR3 DNA sequence: TGCAGTGCTAGTCTGTTAGTTTCCAAGACAGGCACCCCCTACGAGCAGTACTTC.

The chain uses TRBV11-2 and TRBJ1-1; unclear D gene. This CDR3 contains 15 residues. V lost 1 base and J lost 3, with 12 bases in between. Germline V lookup: CDR1 SGHAT, CDR2 FQNNGV. CDR3 nucleotides: TGTGCCAGCAGCTTAGTAGCCCTTAAAGACACTGAAGCTTTCTTT. This sequence encodes CASSLVALKDTEAFF.

V is TRBV6-2 or TRBV6-3 and J is TRBJ1-5, with D maybe TRBD1 (5 bases). The CDR3 runs 15 residues. V was pared by 5 bases and J by 7 bases, with 18 bases between. The germline V gene has CDR1 MNHEY and CDR2 SVGEGT. This CDR3 is CASSRGDGRGQPQHF. In DNA, the CDR3 is TGTGCCAGCAGTCGTGGGGACGGGAGGGGACAGCCCCAGCATTTT.

This chain connects TRBV2 to TRBJ1-1; tentative D call: TRBD1 (5 bases). The CDR3 is 14 amino acids. V lost 3 bases and J 4 bases, leaving 12 bases between the germline ends. Germline CDR1 and CDR2: SNHLY and FYNNEI. The CDR3 DNA reads TGTGCCAGCAGTGACTGGGGAGGGACCACTGAAGCTTTCTTT. Translation: CASSDWGGTTEAFF.